Given below is one TCR beta chain in context. Its antigen is not known. The time point was: baseline, week 1 (first vaccination visit). Described treatment: pre-vaccination baseline after standard-of-care therapy. This entry comes from a study of a mutant IDH1 vaccine in newly diagnosed glioma. Study overall: Patients got radiotherapy, temozolomide, or both beforehand, and most got both.

TCRdb's copy holds only in-frame clones and misses some; the assay was immunoSEQ multiplex PCR. Among around 30,000 clones listed, about 80% were seen once. This CDR3 is 16 amino acids long. V lost 5 bases, J lost 4 bases, and 18 bases lay in between. The germline gives CDR1 LNHNV, CDR2 YYDKDF (reference sequence). Study results and caveats: Pseudoprogression seemed unlinked to shifts in top peripheral T cell clonotypes. A vaccine-induced immune response developed in about 93% of the patients.

The sequence came from a man aged 50 or older with glioma. Some clones in this sample may be carry-over from other donors' samples. Sequencing used peripheral blood mononuclear cells (PBMCs), obtained from a glioma patient treated with radiotherapy, temozolomide or both. The chain joins TRBV15 to TRBJ2-1, with D perhaps matching TRBD1 (6 bases). The CDR3 sequence: CATSVTRDNHYNEQFF. Written as DNA, the CDR3 is TGTGCCACCAGCGTCACCCGGGACAACCATTACAATGAGCAGTTCTTC.